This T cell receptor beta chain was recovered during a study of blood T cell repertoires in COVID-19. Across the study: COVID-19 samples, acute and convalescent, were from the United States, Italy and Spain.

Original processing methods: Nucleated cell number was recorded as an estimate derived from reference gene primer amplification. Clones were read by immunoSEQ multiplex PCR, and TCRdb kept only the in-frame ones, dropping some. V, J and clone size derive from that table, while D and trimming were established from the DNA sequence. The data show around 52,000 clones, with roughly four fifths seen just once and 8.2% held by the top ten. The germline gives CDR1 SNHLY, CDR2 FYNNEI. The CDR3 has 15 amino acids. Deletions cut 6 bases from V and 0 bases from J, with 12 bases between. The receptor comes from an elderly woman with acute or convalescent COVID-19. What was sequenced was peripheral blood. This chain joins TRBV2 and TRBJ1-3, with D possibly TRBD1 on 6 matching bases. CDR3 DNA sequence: TGTGCCAGCAGCCTACAGGGTCTCTCTGGAAACACCATATATTTT. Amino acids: CASSLQGLSGNTIYF.